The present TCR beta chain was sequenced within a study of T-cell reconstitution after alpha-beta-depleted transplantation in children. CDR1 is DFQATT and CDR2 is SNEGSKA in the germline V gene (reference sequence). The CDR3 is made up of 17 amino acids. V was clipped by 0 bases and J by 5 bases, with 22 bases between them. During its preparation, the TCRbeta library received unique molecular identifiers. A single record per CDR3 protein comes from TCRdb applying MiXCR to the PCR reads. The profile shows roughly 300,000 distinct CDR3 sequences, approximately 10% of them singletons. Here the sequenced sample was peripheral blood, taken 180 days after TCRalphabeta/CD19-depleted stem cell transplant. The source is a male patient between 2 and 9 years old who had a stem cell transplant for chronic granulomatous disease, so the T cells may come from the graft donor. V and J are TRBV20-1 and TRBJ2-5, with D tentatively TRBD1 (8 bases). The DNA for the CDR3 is TGCAGTGCTAGAGATCAGCTCTTCACAGGGGGGGGGGAGACCCAGTACTTC. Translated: CSARDQLFTGGGETQYF.